Listed below are T cell receptor beta chains from one sample, sequenced in a study of cytomegalovirus exposure and HLA in healthy donors. The table came from immunoSEQ multiplex PCR; TCRdb's copy has only in-frame clones and leaves some out. This table has about 170,000 clones, 80% appearing once. The sample was PBMCs. These receptors were obtained from a woman aged 45-65 years in good health and CMV-seropositive. CDR3s include the opening cysteine and the closing phenylalanine or tryptophan. Fields, in order: D gene, clone size, J gene, V gene, CDR3 DNA, CDR3 protein. D genes are given only for firm matches. Not every row has a clone size; where given, it reads once, few, many or a size class.

TRBD1	once	TRBJ2-7	TRBV14	TGTGCCAGCAGCCCTACCGGGACAGGGGCCTACGAGCAGTACTTC	CASSPTGTGAYEQYF
TRBD2	.	TRBJ2-2	TRBV9	TGTGCCAGCAGCGTAGAAACTAGCGGGAGCGGGTGGACCGGGGAGCTGTTTTTT	CASSVETSGSGWTGELFF
TRBD1	once	TRBJ1-2	TRBV28	TGTGCCAGCAGTCCGACAGGGGGCGTCCTGTTTATCCAAATTGGCTACACCTTC	CASSPTGGVLFIQIGYTF
.	.	TRBJ2-5	TRBV5-4	TGTGCCAGCAGCTTGGACTCACACCAAGAGACCCAGTACTTC	CASSLDSHQETQYF
.	few	TRBJ1-1	TRBV5-1	TGCGCCAGCAGCTTCCCCACTCTCGGCACTGAAGCTTTCTTT	CASSFPTLGTEAFF
.	few	TRBJ1-1	TRBV7-2	TGTGCCAGCAGCACTCAAACGACTGAAGCTTTCTTT	CASSTQTTEAFF
.	.	TRBJ1-5	TRBV7-9	TGTGCCAGCACCCTCGGGGATCAGCCCCAGCATTTT	CASTLGDQPQHF
TRBD1	.	TRBJ1-1	TRBV13	TGTGCCAGCAGCTTACCTTCCGACAGGGAGAGTCGAGCTTTCTTT	CASSLPSDRESRAFF
.	.	TRBJ2-1	TRBV28	TGTGCCAGCAGTTTCCTCCAGAGGAATGAGCAGTTCTTC	CASSFLQRNEQFF
.	.	TRBJ2-1	TRBV6-5	TGTGCCAGCAGTTACTCGCCTCTGAGCTCCTACAATGAGCAGTTCTTC	CASSYSPLSSYNEQFF
.	once	TRBJ1-2	TRBV5-4	TGTGCCAGCAGTTTCCCGGGGGTTAACTATGGCTACACCTTC	CASSFPGVNYGYTF
.	once	TRBJ1-2	TRBV18	TGTGCCAGCTCAAAACCACCAGGAGAGGGCTATGGCTACACCTTC	CASSKPPGEGYGYTF
.	.	TRBJ2-6	TRBV15	TGTGCCACCAGCAGAGACATCGGAGCTGGGGCCAACGTCCTGACTTTC	CATSRDIGAGANVLTF
TRBD1	.	TRBJ1-1	TRBV19	TGTGCCAGTAGCAACGGACAGGGAAAACTGAACACTGAAGCTTTCTTT	CASSNGQGKLNTEAFF
TRBD2	few	TRBJ2-1	TRBV7-9	TGTTCCAGCAGCTTTTGGACTAGCCGACGAAGCTCCTACAATGAGCAGTTCTTC	CSSSFWTSRRSSYNEQFF
.	.	TRBJ2-2	TRBV15	TGTGCCACCAGCAGAGTTATCACCGGGGAGCTGTTTTTT	CATSRVITGELFF
.	.	TRBJ1-5	TRBV6-1	TGTGCCAGCATGGCACTCCTCCTAGGCCAGCCCCAGCATTTT	CASMALLLGQPQHF
TRBD1	.	TRBJ2-7	TRBV28	TGTGCCAGCAGTTCCCCGGCTTCGGGACAGGGACCCTACGAGCAGTACTTC	CASSSPASGQGPYEQYF
.	.	TRBJ2-7	TRBV6-5	TGTGCCAGCAGTTACCGCCAGGGGCTTAACGAGCAGTACTTC	CASSYRQGLNEQYF
.	.	TRBJ1-2	TRBV7-2	TGTGCCAGCAGCCTTGACAAGAACTATGGCTACACCTTC	CASSLDKNYGYTF
.	.	TRBJ1-6	TRBV5-6	TGTGCCAGCAGCTTGGCAGGGAGGAATTCACCCCTCCACTTT	CASSLAGRNSPLHF
.	few	TRBJ1-1	TRBV29-1	TGCAGCGTTGGGACAGCGAACACTGAAGCTTTCTTT	CSVGTANTEAFF
TRBD2	.	TRBJ2-7	TRBV27	TGTGCCAGCAGACAAACAGGACTAGGAAACTACGAGCAGTACTTC	CASRQTGLGNYEQYF
TRBD1	.	TRBJ2-7	TRBV2	TGTGCCAGCAGCGAAAGGGCAGGGGGCTTCGAGCAGTACTTC	CASSERAGGFEQYF
.	few	TRBJ2-2	TRBV19	TGTGCCAGTAGTGAGATGAGGACCGGGGAGCTGTTTTTT	CASSEMRTGELFF
TRBD2	.	TRBJ2-3	TRBV7-6	TGTGCCAGCAGCTTAGTCCTCGGAAATCTAGCGGGGGCCTCCACAGATACGCAGTATTTT	CASSLVLGNLAGASTDTQYF
.	.	TRBJ2-2	TRBV6-1	TGTGCCAGCACGAGGGGGACGAACACCGGGGAGCTGTTTTTT	CASTRGTNTGELFF
.	.	TRBJ1-1	TRBV11-1	TGTGCCAGCAGCCCTACAGGGACCCCTGAAGCTTTCTTT	CASSPTGTPEAFF
.	.	TRBJ2-7	TRBV6-5	TGTGCCAGCAGAGTACAGGGATTAAACTACGAGCAGTACTTC	CASRVQGLNYEQYF
TRBD2	.	TRBJ2-7	TRBV7-8	TGTGCCAGCAGCCCACAGACTAGCTCACGCGAGCAGTACTTC	CASSPQTSSREQYF
TRBD1	.	TRBJ1-1	TRBV19	TGTGCCAGTAGCCGACCCTTTACAGGGGTCAACACTGAAGCTTTCTTT	CASSRPFTGVNTEAFF
.	.	TRBJ1-6	TRBV6-6	TGTGCCAGCAGTTACGGGGGCCTTGCCAATTCACCCCTCCACTTT	CASSYGGLANSPLHF
.	.	TRBJ1-6	TRBV27	TGTGCCAGCAGGGGAGACGGGACATATAATTCACCCCTCCACTTT	CASRGDGTYNSPLHF
TRBD2	.	TRBJ2-1	TRBV5-6	TGTGCCAGCAGCTTTGGCGGCGGGGGGGCCTCTCCCTACAATGAGCAGTTCTTC	CASSFGGGGASPYNEQFF
.	.	TRBJ2-7	TRBV5-1	TGCGCCAGCAGGGACACCACCTACGAGCAGTACTTC	CASRDTTYEQYF
TRBD1	once	TRBJ1-2	TRBV7-7	TGTGCTAGCAGCTTAGGGACAGAGCTATTCGATGGCTACACCTTC	CASSLGTELFDGYTF
.	.	TRBJ1-2	TRBV15	TGTGCCACCAGCAGAGTCGGGGGGTCGGCTAACTATGGCTACACCTTC	CATSRVGGSANYGYTF
TRBD1	.	TRBJ2-7	TRBV9	TGTGCCAGCAGCGAGGGGACAGGGGACGCCTACGAGCAGTACTTC	CASSEGTGDAYEQYF
TRBD1	.	TRBJ1-2	TRBV9	TGTGCCAGCAGCTCCGGGACAGGGGGCGACTATGGCTACACCTTC	CASSSGTGGDYGYTF
TRBD2	.	TRBJ2-3	TRBV2	TGTGCCAGCCCACGGGGGGGGAGCACAGATACGCAGTATTTT	CASPRGGSTDTQYF
TRBD1	.	TRBJ1-1	TRBV19	TGTGCCAGTAGACGGGGACAGGGGGCACTCGCTGAAGCTTTCTTT	CASRRGQGALAEAFF
TRBD1	.	TRBJ2-3	TRBV29-1	TGCAGCGGACGGCGGGACAGGGGGCCAGCAGATACGCAGTATTTT	CSGRRDRGPADTQYF
.	.	TRBJ1-1	TRBV6-5	TGTGCCAGCAGGCCTGGGGGGTCGGGTACTGAAGCTTTCTTT	CASRPGGSGTEAFF
.	.	TRBJ1-5	TRBV27	TGTGCCAGCAGTTTATATGGGCTTGGCAATCAGCCCCAGCATTTT	CASSLYGLGNQPQHF
.	once	TRBJ1-1	TRBV5-6	TGTGCCAGCAGCTTCGGGTTCCAGGGCGTAAGAACTGAAGCTTTCTTT	CASSFGFQGVRTEAFF
TRBD1	.	TRBJ1-1	TRBV6-4	TGTGCCAGCAGTACGAACCCGGGACAGGGGACTGAAGCTTTCTTT	CASSTNPGQGTEAFF
TRBD2	.	TRBJ2-1	TRBV15	TGTGCCACCAGTCCCTCCCTACCTCCGGGGGGGATTGAGCAGTTCTTC	CATSPSLPPGGIEQFF
.	once	TRBJ1-3	TRBV6-5	TGTGCCAGCAGTTGGCAGAGTAGCCCTGGAAACACCATATATTTT	CASSWQSSPGNTIYF
.	.	TRBJ1-2	TRBV6-6	TGTGCCAGCAGCCGGGACAACCCAACGGGTGGCTACACCTTC	CASSRDNPTGGYTF
.	few	TRBJ1-1	TRBV7-3	TGTGCCAGCAGCTTAGGACTGGGTTTGAACACTGAAGCTTTCTTT	CASSLGLGLNTEAFF
TRBD1	.	TRBJ2-7	TRBV5-6	TGTGCCAGCAGCAAAGGACAGGGTCCCCTGGAGCAGTACTTC	CASSKGQGPLEQYF